Given below is one T cell receptor (beta chain) in context. Its specificity is not known. This record comes from a study of shared clonotypes between healthy human individuals. Study findings and constraints: For sorted subsets, rarefaction showed incomplete sequencing despite large depth.

Each cell subset's genomic DNA was divided evenly among several immunoSEQ plates. Clones were sequenced by immunoSEQ multiplex PCR, and TCRdb holds only the in-frame ones, with some missing. The sample includes hundreds of thousands of clones, less than 85% of them seen just once. The V gene end was trimmed by 0 bases and the J gene end by 4 bases; junction bases not matched to a gene: 6. Germline CDR1 is LGHNA and CDR2 is YSLEER. The CDR3 loop spans 17 amino acids. The clonotype originates from a young man in good health. The chain recombines TRBV4-3 with TRBJ1-5; 10 bases match TRBD1. The sequenced sample consisted of memory CD4+ T cells sorted from blood. Stated subset: CD45RA-negative fraction. The chain's CDR3 is CASSQDPRTGGNQPQHF. The DNA of the CDR3 is TGCGCCAGCAGCCAAGACCCTCGGACAGGGGGAAATCAGCCCCAGCATTTT.